This T cell receptor beta chain was documented in a study of T-cell reconstitution after alpha-beta-depleted transplantation in children. Unique molecular identifiers were incorporated into the prepared TCRbeta library. TCRdb ran MiXCR on the PCR reads and lists one entry per CDR3 protein. Of 120,000 or so distinct CDR3 sequences listed, under 30% were seen once; the top ten hold about 10%. This clonotype was recorded many times. This clonotype originated in a male patient aged 2-15 years who had a stem cell transplant for chronic granulomatous disease, so the T cells may come from the graft donor. This sample comprised PBMCs, mostly from graft donor cells, obtained 180 days after TCRalphabeta/CD19-depleted stem cell transplant.

CDR3 amino acids: CSARNGALGYTF. The CDR3 bases are TGCAGTGCTAGAAACGGGGCTCTGGGCTACACCTTC. V is TRBV20-1 and J is TRBJ1-2; D perhaps matches TRBD1 (5 bases). V lost 2 bases, J lost 8 bases, and 12 bases lay in between. Germline CDR1 DFQATT, CDR2 SNEGSKA (reference sequence). The CDR3 extends over 12 amino acids.